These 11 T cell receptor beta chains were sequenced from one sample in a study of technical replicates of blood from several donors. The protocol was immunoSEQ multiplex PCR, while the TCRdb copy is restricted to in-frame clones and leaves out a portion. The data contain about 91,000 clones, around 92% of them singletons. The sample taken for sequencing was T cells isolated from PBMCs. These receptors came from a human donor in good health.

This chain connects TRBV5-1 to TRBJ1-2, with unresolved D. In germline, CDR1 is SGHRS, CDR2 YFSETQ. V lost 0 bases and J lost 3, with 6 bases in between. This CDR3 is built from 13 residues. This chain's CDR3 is CASSLGADYGYTF. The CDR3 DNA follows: TGCGCCAGCAGCTTGGGGGCAGACTATGGCTACACCTTC.

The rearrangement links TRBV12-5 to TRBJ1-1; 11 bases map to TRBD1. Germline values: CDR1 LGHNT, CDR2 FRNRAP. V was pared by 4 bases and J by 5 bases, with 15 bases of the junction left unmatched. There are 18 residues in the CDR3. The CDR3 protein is CASGSWTGGMRVGTEAFF. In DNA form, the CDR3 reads TGTGCTAGTGGTTCATGGACAGGGGGCATGAGAGTAGGGACTGAAGCTTTCTTT.

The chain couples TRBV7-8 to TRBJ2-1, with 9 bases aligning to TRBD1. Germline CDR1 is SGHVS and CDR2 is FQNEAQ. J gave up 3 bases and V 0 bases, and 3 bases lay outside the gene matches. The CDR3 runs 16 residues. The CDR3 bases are TGTGCCAGCAGCTTAGCACCGGGACAGGGCTACAATGAGCAGTTCTTC. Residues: CASSLAPGQGYNEQFF.

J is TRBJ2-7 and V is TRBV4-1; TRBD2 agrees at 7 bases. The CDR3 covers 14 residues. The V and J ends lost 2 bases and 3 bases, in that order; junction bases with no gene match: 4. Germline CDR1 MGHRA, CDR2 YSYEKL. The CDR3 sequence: CASSQNRGDYEQYF. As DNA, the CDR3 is TGCGCCAGCAGCCAAAATCGGGGGGACTACGAGCAGTACTTC.

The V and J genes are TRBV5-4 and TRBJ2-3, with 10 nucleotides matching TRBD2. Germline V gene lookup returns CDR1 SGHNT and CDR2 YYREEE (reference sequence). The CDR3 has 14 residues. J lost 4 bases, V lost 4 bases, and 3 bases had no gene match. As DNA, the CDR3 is TGTGCCAGCAGCCAGGGACTAGCGCCAGATACGCAGTATTTT. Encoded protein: CASSQGLAPDTQYF.

The CDR3 DNA reads TGTGCCAGCAGTCACACAGGGGTTTCTGGAAACACCATATATTTT. It is translated as CASSHTGVSGNTIYF. The chain is built from TRBV6-5 and TRBJ1-3; 7 bases agree with TRBD1. This CDR3 is built from 15 residues. Germline CDR1 reads MNHEY; CDR2 reads SVGAGI. Germline trimming cut 5 bases from V and 1 base from J; bases unmatched to any gene: 5.

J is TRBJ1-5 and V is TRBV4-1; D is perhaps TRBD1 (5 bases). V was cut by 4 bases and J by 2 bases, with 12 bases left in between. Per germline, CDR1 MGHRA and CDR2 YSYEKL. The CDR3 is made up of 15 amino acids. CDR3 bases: TGCGCCAGCAGCCTCAGGGATACGGGCAATCAGCCCCAGCATTTT. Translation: CASSLRDTGNQPQHF.

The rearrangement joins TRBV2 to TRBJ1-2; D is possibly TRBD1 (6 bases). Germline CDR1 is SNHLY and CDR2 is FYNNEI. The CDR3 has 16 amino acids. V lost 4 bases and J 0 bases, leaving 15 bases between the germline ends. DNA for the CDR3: TGTGCCAGCAGTGGACAGGAACGAAACCCTAACTATGGCTACACCTTC. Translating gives CASSGQERNPNYGYTF.

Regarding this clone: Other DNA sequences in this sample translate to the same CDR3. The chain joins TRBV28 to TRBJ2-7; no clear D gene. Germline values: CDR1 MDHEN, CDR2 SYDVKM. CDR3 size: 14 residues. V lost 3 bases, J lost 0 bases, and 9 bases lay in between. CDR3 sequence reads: CASSFLSSSYEQYF. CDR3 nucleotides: TGTGCCAGCAGTTTTTTAAGTAGCTCCTACGAGCAGTACTTC.

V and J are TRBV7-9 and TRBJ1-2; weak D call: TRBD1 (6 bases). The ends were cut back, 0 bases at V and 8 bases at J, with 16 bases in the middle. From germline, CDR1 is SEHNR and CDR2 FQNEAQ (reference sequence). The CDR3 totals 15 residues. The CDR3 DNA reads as TGTGCCAGCAGCTTAGCCCTACAGGGTTGGTTGGGCTACACCTTC. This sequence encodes CASSLALQGWLGYTF.

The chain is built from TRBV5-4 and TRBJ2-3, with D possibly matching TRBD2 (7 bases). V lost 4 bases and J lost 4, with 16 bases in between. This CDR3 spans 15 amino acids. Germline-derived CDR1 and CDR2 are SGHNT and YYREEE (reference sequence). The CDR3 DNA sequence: TGTGCCAGCAGCCCTGGGGGGGCGACAGCAGATACGCAGTATTTT. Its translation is CASSPGGATADTQYF.